This T cell receptor beta chain was recorded in a study of a mutant IDH1 vaccine in newly diagnosed glioma. Trimming removed 0 bases at V and 2 bases at J, with 10 bases between. Germline V gene data show CDR1 as MNHNS and CDR2 as SASEGT. The CDR3 is 15 residues long. Produced via immunoSEQ multiplex PCR; TCRdb's table is partial and in-frame only. The table includes 35,000 or so clones, about four fifths detected once. Time point here: week 5, during vaccination. All doses held 300 ug of mutant IDH1 20-mer peptide, with topical imiquimod. As regards this clone: Its antigen is unidentified.

The chain combines TRBV6-1 with TRBJ1-2; D gene uncertain. The sample in question was PBMCs, obtained from a glioma patient whose treatment included an IDH1 peptide vaccine. The receptor's source is a man between 25 and 39 years old with glioma. The CDR3 DNA is TGTGCCAGCAGTGAAGCGCTGGGCCGGAACTATGGCTACACCTTC. Protein: CASSEALGRNYGYTF.